This T cell receptor (beta chain) was sequenced for a study of shared clonotypes between healthy human individuals. Study background: Used for every donor were three CD4 naive, three CD4 memory, two CD8 naive and one CD8 memory plate.

CD45RO-negative CD8 cells positively selected for CCR7 made up the naive population, which excluded terminally differentiated effector memory CD45RA+ cells. Sequencing was performed with immunoSEQ multiplex PCR; in TCRdb, only in-frame clones are kept and a portion is missing. The repertoire holds millions of clones, with about 93% as singletons. V gave up 2 bases and J gave up 5 bases; unmatched junction bases: 3. Germline V gene data show CDR1 as SGHRS and CDR2 as YFSETQ. The CDR3 contains 13 residues. The TCR sequence derives from a man between 18 and 29 years old in good health. Some clones in this sample may be carry-over from other donors' samples. The sequenced sample consisted of naive CD8+ T cells from PBMCs. This chain uses TRBV5-1 with TRBJ2-7, with TRBD2 matching 8 bases. CDR3 region: CASSFLGGDEQYF. The CDR3 DNA follows: TGCGCCAGCAGCTTTCTCGGGGGGGACGAGCAGTACTTC.